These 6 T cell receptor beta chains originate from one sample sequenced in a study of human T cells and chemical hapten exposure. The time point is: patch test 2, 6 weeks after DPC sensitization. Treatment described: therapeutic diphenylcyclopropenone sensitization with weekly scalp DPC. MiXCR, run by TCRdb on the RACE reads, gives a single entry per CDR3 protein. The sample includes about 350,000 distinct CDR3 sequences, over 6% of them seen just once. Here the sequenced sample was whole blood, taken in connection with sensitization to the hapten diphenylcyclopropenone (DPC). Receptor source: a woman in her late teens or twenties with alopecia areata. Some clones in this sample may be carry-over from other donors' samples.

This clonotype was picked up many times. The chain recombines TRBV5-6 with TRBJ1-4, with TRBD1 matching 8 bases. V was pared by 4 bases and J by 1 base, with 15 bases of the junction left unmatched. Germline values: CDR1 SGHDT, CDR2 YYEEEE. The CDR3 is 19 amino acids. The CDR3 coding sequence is TGTGCCAGCAGCGACTCGATCACAGGGGGAGGGAGAACTAATGAAAAACTGTTTTTT. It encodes CASSDSITGGGRTNEKLFF. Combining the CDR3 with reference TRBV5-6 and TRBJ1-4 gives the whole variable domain DAGVTQSPTHLIKTRGQQVTLRCSPKSGHDTVSWYQQALGQGPQFIFQYYEEEERQRGNFPDRFSGHQFPNYSSELNVNALLLGDSALYLCASSDSITGGGRTNEKLFFGSGTQLSVL.

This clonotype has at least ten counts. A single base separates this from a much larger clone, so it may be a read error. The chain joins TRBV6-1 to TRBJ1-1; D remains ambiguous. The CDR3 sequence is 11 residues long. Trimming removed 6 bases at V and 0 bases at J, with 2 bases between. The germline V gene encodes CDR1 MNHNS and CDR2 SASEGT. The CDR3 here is CASSVNTEAFF. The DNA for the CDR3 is TGTGCCAGCAGCGTGAACACTGAAGCTTTCTTT.

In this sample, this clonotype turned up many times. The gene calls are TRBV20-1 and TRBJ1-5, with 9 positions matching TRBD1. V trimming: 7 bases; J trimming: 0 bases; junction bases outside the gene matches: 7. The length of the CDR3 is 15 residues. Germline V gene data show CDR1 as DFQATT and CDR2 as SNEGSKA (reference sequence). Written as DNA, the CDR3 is TGCAGTGGTCGGACAGGGGATCATAGCAATCAGCCCCAGCATTTT. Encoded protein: CSGRTGDHSNQPQHF.

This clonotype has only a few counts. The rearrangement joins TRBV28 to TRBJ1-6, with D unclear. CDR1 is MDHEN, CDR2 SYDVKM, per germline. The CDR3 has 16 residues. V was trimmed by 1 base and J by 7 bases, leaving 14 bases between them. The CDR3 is CASSLFSQRANSPLHF. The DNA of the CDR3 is TGTGCCAGCAGTTTATTCTCACAGAGGGCCAATTCACCCCTCCACTTT.

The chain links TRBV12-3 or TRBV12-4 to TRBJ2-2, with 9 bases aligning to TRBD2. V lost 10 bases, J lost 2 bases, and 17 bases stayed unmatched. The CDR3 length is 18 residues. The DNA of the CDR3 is TGTGCCAACCCCCGGACCCCAAGCGGGGGGATCAACACCGGGGAGCTGTTTTTT. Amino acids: CANPRTPSGGINTGELFF.

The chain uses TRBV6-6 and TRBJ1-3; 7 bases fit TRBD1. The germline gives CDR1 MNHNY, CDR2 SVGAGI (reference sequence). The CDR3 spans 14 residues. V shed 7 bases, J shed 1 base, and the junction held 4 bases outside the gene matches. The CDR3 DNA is TGTGCCAGCAACCCAGGGGGATCTGGAAACACCATATATTTT. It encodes CASNPGGSGNTIYF.